This T cell receptor (beta chain) was sequenced in a study of blood T cell repertoires in COVID-19. As for the study in general: Acute and convalescent COVID-19 specimens originated in the United States, Italy and Spain. Sources were T cells, B-cell-depleted T cells, or PBMCs; the material itself was cDNA or gDNA.

Authors' processing steps: Estimated nucleated cell counts came from reference gene primer amplification. TCRdb's copy holds only in-frame clones and misses some; the assay was immunoSEQ multiplex PCR. V and J calls and clone size are copied from that table; D and trimming were computed from the DNA. The sample has a few hundred thousand clones, around 83% seen once; the top ten hold less than 9.5%. Germline trimming cut 3 bases from V and 6 bases from J; bases unmatched to any gene: 12. This CDR3 is 16 amino acids long. The germline V gene has CDR1 KGHSH and CDR2 LQKENI. One Seattle source followed patients from active infection through their disease course.

The genes are TRBV18 and TRBJ1-2, with 8 bases matching TRBD1. The receptor was isolated from a woman aged 80 or older with COVID-19, enrolled during active disease. The specimen was peripheral blood. DNA for the CDR3: TGTGCCAGCTCACCCCTCCCGGACAGGGATGGAAATGGCTACACCTTC. Amino acid sequence: CASSPLPDRDGNGYTF. The full variable domain, in which reference TRBV18 and TRBJ1-2 provide the parts outside the CDR3, is NAGVMQNPRHLVRRRGQEARLRCSPMKGHSHVYWYRQLPEEGLKFMVYLQKENIIDESGMPKERFSAEFPKEGPSILRIQQVVRGDSAAYFCASSPLPDRDGNGYTFGSGTRLTVV.